These 3 T cell receptor beta chains were all obtained from the same sample, sequenced in a study of T cell responses to AZD1222 COVID-19 vaccine. Libraries were prepared by immunoSEQ multiplex PCR; TCRdb keeps only in-frame clonotypes and omits some of them. The table includes about 130,000 clones, approximately 85% detected once. The specimen comprised peripheral blood, sampled 28 days after the second AZD1222 dose. Receptors originate from an adult who received the AZD1222 COVID-19 vaccine.

The chain recombines TRBV10-2 with TRBJ1-1, with 8 positions matching TRBD1. Germline V gives CDR1 WSHSY, CDR2 SAAADI. V gave up 5 bases and J gave up 0 bases; unmatched junction bases: 2. CDR3 size: 14 residues. The CDR3 sequence: CASSRDRMNTEAFF. CDR3 in DNA: TGCGCCAGCAGTAGGGACAGGATGAACACTGAAGCTTTCTTT.

This sequence joins TRBV5-4 and TRBJ1-2; no definite D call. The CDR3 totals 16 residues. V lost 4 bases and J lost 4, with 20 bases in between. Per the germline V gene, CDR1 is SGHNT and CDR2 is YYREEE (reference sequence). The CDR3 spells CASSHAYGSAVYGYTF. The DNA for the CDR3 is TGTGCCAGCAGCCACGCGTATGGCAGCGCTGTCTATGGCTACACCTTC.

The V gene is TRBV11-1, the J gene TRBJ2-5; TRBD2 matches 9 bases. The CDR3 runs 16 residues. J lost 2 bases, V lost 0 bases, and 4 bases had no gene match. In germline, CDR1 is SGHAT, CDR2 FQDESV (reference sequence). The CDR3 reads CASSLALSGGQETQYF. The CDR3 coding sequence is TGTGCCAGCAGCTTAGCCCTTAGCGGGGGACAAGAGACCCAGTACTTC. The variable domain in full, completed from reference TRBV11-1 and TRBJ2-5, reads EAEVAQSPRYKITEKSQAVAFWCDPISGHATLYWYRQILGQGPELLVQFQDESVVDDSQLPKDRFSAERLKGVDSTLKIQPAELGDSAMYLCASSLALSGGQETQYFGPGTRLLVL.